The 13 T cell receptor beta chains below come from one sample, sequenced in a study of control samples from healthy donors and cancer patients. Clones were read by immunoSEQ multiplex PCR, and TCRdb kept only the in-frame ones, dropping some. The sample lists approximately 140,000 clones; about 90% were seen once. Specimen: blood. The receptors come from a man younger than 30 in good health.

V is TRBV19 and J is TRBJ1-2; weak D call: TRBD1 (6 bases). CDR3 length equals 14 residues. Trimming stripped 5 bases from V and 2 bases from J, with 12 bases between. CDR1 and CDR2 (germline): LNHDA, SQIVND (reference sequence). The CDR3 loop reads CASSAQGPNYGYTF. Written as DNA, the CDR3 is TGTGCCAGTAGTGCACAGGGCCCAAACTATGGCTACACCTTC. The whole variable domain, filled in from reference TRBV19 and TRBJ1-2, reads DGGITQSPKYLFRKEGQNVTLSCEQNLNHDAMYWYRQDPGQGLRLIYYSQIVNDFQKGDIAEGYSVSREKKESFPLTVTSAQKNPTAFYLCASSAQGPNYGYTFGSGTRLTVV.

V gene TRBV11-2 combines with J gene TRBJ1-1; D is perhaps TRBD1 (5 bases). Germline V gene lookup returns CDR1 SGHAT and CDR2 FQNNGV. This CDR3 spans 15 amino acids. With 1 base removed from V and 1 base from J, the gap between germline ends came to 10 bases. DNA of the CDR3: TGTGCCAGCAGCTTAGGCACAGGATGGAACACTGAAGCTTTCTTT. Encoded protein: CASSLGTGWNTEAFF.

V is TRBV28 and J is TRBJ1-5, with D perhaps matching TRBD1 (5 bases). This CDR3 contains 17 residues. In germline, CDR1 is MDHEN, CDR2 SYDVKM. V gave up 5 bases and J gave up 3 bases, with 20 bases separating them. Here the CDR3 reads CASSVGILGLNNQPQHF. Written as DNA, the CDR3 is TGTGCCAGCAGTGTGGGAATTTTGGGGCTAAACAATCAGCCCCAGCATTTT.

V usage is TRBV4-3 and J usage is TRBJ1-5; no clear D. The CDR3 runs 17 residues. Trimming stripped 0 bases from V and 4 bases from J, with 16 bases between. The germline CDR1 and CDR2 sequences are LGHNA and YSLEER. This CDR3 reads CASSQDFGLGLNQPQHF. The CDR3 nucleotides read TGCGCCAGCAGCCAAGATTTTGGACTAGGACTGAATCAGCCCCAGCATTTT.

The rearrangement uses TRBV6-5 and TRBJ1-1; tentatively, D is TRBD1 (5 bases). The germline CDR1 and CDR2 sequences are MNHEY and SVGAGI. The V and J ends lost 4 bases and 10 bases respectively, with 13 bases between them. There are 12 residues in the CDR3. CDR3 sequence (DNA): TGTGCCAGCAGTTCCCGGACTGGGGGAGCTTTCTTT. This translates into CASSSRTGGAFF.

V usage is TRBV2 and J usage is TRBJ1-1, with a tentative D call TRBD1 (5 bases). Looked up from germline, CDR1 is SNHLY and CDR2 is FYNNEI. The ends were cut back, 8 bases at V and 2 bases at J, with 12 bases in the middle. The CDR3 has 13 residues. The DNA for the CDR3 is TGTGCCAGCCACTACCAGGGAAACACTGAAGCTTTCTTT. Translated: CASHYQGNTEAFF.

This chain connects TRBV2 to TRBJ1-1, with D uncertain. The germline V gene has CDR1 SNHLY and CDR2 FYNNEI. The CDR3 is 12 amino acids. Trimming removed 7 bases from V and 0 bases from J, with 6 bases in between. CDR3 in DNA: TGTGCCAGCAAGGCGGTGAACACTGAAGCTTTCTTT. It translates to CASKAVNTEAFF.

The J gene is TRBJ2-7, the V gene TRBV7-2; 8 positions agree with TRBD1. V was clipped by 1 base and J by 2 bases; unmatched bases: 7. Germline V gene lookup returns CDR1 SGHTA and CDR2 FQGNSA. This CDR3 region has 16 residues. The CDR3 region has the DNA TGTGCCAGCAGCTTAGTGGACAGGGAAATCCCCTACGAGCAGTACTTC. Encoded protein: CASSLVDREIPYEQYF.

The V call is TRBV27, the J call TRBJ2-1; TRBD2 aligns across 11 bases. There are 15 residues in the CDR3. Germline CDR1 and CDR2: MNHEY and SMNVEV (reference sequence). Trimming at V came to 5 bases and at J to 9 bases, leaving 9 bases not matched to a gene. The CDR3 nucleotides read TGTGCCAGCAGTGTAGCGGGGGGGCCGTATAGTGAGCAGTTCTTC. Protein: CASSVAGGPYSEQFF.

This clone was seen only a few times. The gene calls are TRBV27 and TRBJ1-4; maybe TRBD1 (5 bases). The germline CDR1 and CDR2 sequences are MNHEY and SMNVEV (reference sequence). The CDR3 is 15 residues long. V lost 5 bases and J lost 4, with 14 bases in between. The CDR3 loop is CASSVQTAGNEKLFF. The DNA of the CDR3 is TGTGCCAGCAGTGTCCAGACAGCGGGTAATGAAAAACTGTTTTTT.

The V and J genes are TRBV6-5 and TRBJ1-2; D might be TRBD1 (5 bases). The germline V and J ends were trimmed by 6 bases and 2 bases, with 13 bases remaining between them. This CDR3 is built from 14 residues. Germline assignment: CDR1 MNHEY and CDR2 SVGAGI. CDR3 nucleotides: TGTGCCAGCAGGGGATACCAGGGAAACTATGGCTACACCTTC. It translates to CASRGYQGNYGYTF.

The genes are TRBV7-2 and TRBJ1-4; D not certain. CDR3 length: 13 residues. CDR1 and CDR2 (germline): SGHTA, FQGNSA. Between the trimmed V and J ends, which lost 4 bases and 5 bases, there was a span of 8 bases. CDR3 amino acids: CASSWTGNEKLFF. The CDR3 coding sequence is TGTGCCAGCAGCTGGACGGGAAATGAAAAACTGTTTTTT. The variable domain in full, completed from reference TRBV7-2 and TRBJ1-4, reads GAGVSQSPSNKVTEKGKDVELRCDPISGHTALYWYRQSLGQGLEFLIYFQGNSAPDKSGLPSDRFSAERTGGSVSTLTIQRTQQEDSAVYLCASSWTGNEKLFFGSGTQLSVL.

The chain links TRBV25-1 to TRBJ2-2; the match to TRBD1 covers 8 bases. The trim removed 6 bases at V and 2 bases at J, leaving 11 bases unmatched. Germline lookup yields CDR1 MGHDK and CDR2 SYGVNS. The CDR3 contains 17 residues. Here the CDR3 DNA reads TGTGCCAGCAGGGACACAACCGGGACAGGCAACACCGGGGAGCTGTTTTTT. It codes for CASRDTTGTGNTGELFF.